A single sample gave rise to the 15 T cell receptor beta chains below, sequenced in a study of T-cell memory formation after mild COVID-19. MiXCR, run by TCRdb on the 5' RACE reads, gives a single entry per CDR3 protein. Here the sample spans about 190,000 distinct CDR3 sequences, around 16% being singletons. Input material: PBMCs or a T cell subset sorted from them (not recorded which). These receptors all stem from an adult woman who had mild COVID-19 (a few samples of this study predate the infection). Cell type and time point are not known.

This clonotype was detected once. The chain links TRBV3-1 to TRBJ1-2; 7 bases align to TRBD1. The V gene's germline CDR1 is LGHDT and CDR2 YNNKEL (reference sequence). The CDR3 has 14 residues. V was clipped by 0 bases and J by 6 bases; unmatched bases: 4. CDR3 loop: CASSQEDRAHGYTF. The DNA for the CDR3 is TGTGCCAGCAGCCAAGAAGACAGGGCCCATGGCTACACCTTC.

This clonotype was seen a few times. The V and J genes are TRBV5-6 and TRBJ2-3; D gene ambiguous. The ends were cut back, 3 bases at V and 7 bases at J, with 18 bases in the middle. There are 15 residues in the CDR3. The V gene's germline CDR1 is SGHDT and CDR2 YYEEEE. CDR3 region: CASSSGPTFTNTQYF. In nucleotides, the CDR3 is TGTGCCAGCAGCTCCGGACCCACGTTTACGAATACGCAGTATTTT.

The chain uses TRBV25-1 and TRBJ2-1; possibly TRBD1 or TRBD2 for D (5 bases each). V was shortened by 2 bases and J by 8 bases, with 13 bases between the two germline ends. The CDR3 runs to 14 residues. Per germline, CDR1 MGHDK and CDR2 SYGVNS. The CDR3 spells CASSETLRGDEQFF. CDR3 bases: TGTGCCAGCAGTGAAACCCTTAGAGGGGATGAGCAGTTCTTC. Together with reference TRBV25-1 and TRBJ2-1, the CDR3 gives the full variable domain: EADIYQTPRYLVIGTGKKITLECSQTMGHDKMYWYQQDPGMELHLIHYSYGVNSTEKGDLSSESTVSRIRTEHFPLTLESARPSHTSQYLCASSETLRGDEQFFGPGTRLTVL.

This chain connects TRBV7-9 to TRBJ2-7; D is undetermined. The CDR3 totals 14 residues. The V gene lost 3 bases and the J gene lost 0 bases, with 9 bases spanning the gap. CDR1 is SEHNR and CDR2 is FQNEAQ in the germline V gene (reference sequence). CDR3 sequence reads: CASSLDYSSYEQYF. CDR3 coding DNA: TGTGCCAGCAGCTTGGATTACAGCTCCTACGAGCAGTACTTC.

This sequence joins TRBV7-8 and TRBJ2-4; D gene unclear. Germline-derived CDR1 and CDR2 are SGHVS and FQNEAQ. The CDR3 runs to 12 residues. V gave up 0 bases and J gave up 7 bases, with 4 bases separating them. In nucleotides, the CDR3 is TGTGCCAGCAGCTTAGCTAGCAACATTCAGTACTTC. Translating gives CASSLASNIQYF.

This chain links TRBV15 with TRBJ2-4, with 11 bases identical to TRBD2. The CDR3 extends over 19 amino acids. Germline trimming cut 0 bases from V and 0 bases from J; bases unmatched to any gene: 7. Germline values: CDR1 LNHNV, CDR2 YYDKDF (reference sequence). For the CDR3, the DNA is TGTGCCACCAGCAGAGATCGGCTAGCGGGAGGCCTAGCCAAAAACATTCAGTACTTC. Translation gives CATSRDRLAGGLAKNIQYF.

This clonotype was counted a few times. This chain uses TRBV27 with TRBJ1-2, with D tentatively TRBD1 (6 bases). The germline V gene has CDR1 MNHEY and CDR2 SMNVEV (reference sequence). The CDR3 sequence is 14 residues long. V was cut by 3 bases and J by 5 bases, with 13 bases left in between. The CDR3 sequence: CASSLSGTPYGYTF. CDR3 nucleotides: TGTGCCAGCAGTTTGTCCGGGACACCTTATGGCTACACCTTC.

This clonotype was counted a few times. This rearrangement joins TRBV11-1 to TRBJ2-7; 8 positions match TRBD2. This CDR3 is built from 16 residues. J was trimmed by 0 bases and V by 2 bases; bases with no gene match: 6. Germline CDR1 SGHAT, CDR2 FQDESV (reference sequence). The CDR3 loop reads CASSLNSGVSSYEQYF. In DNA, the CDR3 is TGTGCCAGCAGCTTAAATAGCGGGGTCAGCTCCTACGAGCAGTACTTC. The whole variable domain, filled in from reference TRBV11-1 and TRBJ2-7, reads EAEVAQSPRYKITEKSQAVAFWCDPISGHATLYWYRQILGQGPELLVQFQDESVVDDSQLPKDRFSAERLKGVDSTLKIQPAELGDSAMYLCASSLNSGVSSYEQYFGPGTRLTVT.

J is TRBJ2-7 and V is TRBV20-1; 8 bases line up with TRBD2. Germline V gene sequence: CDR1 DFQATT, CDR2 SNEGSKA (reference sequence). V gave up 5 bases and J gave up 1 base; unmatched junction bases: 7. The CDR3 is 14 amino acids. CDR3 DNA: TGCAGTGCTGAAAGCGGGAGTAGGTCCTACGAGCAGTACTTC. Translation: CSAESGSRSYEQYF.

The table lists this clonotype with many counts. The V call is TRBV28, the J call TRBJ1-5, with no clear D. The CDR3 covers 13 residues. Trimming removed 8 bases at V and 0 bases at J, with 8 bases between. Germline V gene lookup returns CDR1 MDHEN and CDR2 SYDVKM. The CDR3 DNA reads TGTGCCAGCGAAGCCGATAGCAATCAGCCCCAGCATTTT. Translation: CASEADSNQPQHF.

This clonotype ranks as medium-sized. The rearrangement joins TRBV5-1 to TRBJ2-5; 8 positions match TRBD1. V was pared by 5 bases and J by 3 bases, with 9 bases of the junction left unmatched. In germline, CDR1 is SGHRS, CDR2 YFSETQ. The CDR3 runs 15 residues. This CDR3 is CASRTRMTGEETQYF. The DNA for the CDR3 is TGCGCCAGCAGGACGCGCATGACAGGGGAAGAGACCCAGTACTTC. The variable domain in full, with the rest retrieved from reference TRBV5-1 and TRBJ2-5, is KAGVTQTPRYLIKTRGQQVTLSCSPISGHRSVSWYQQTPGQGLQFLFEYFSETQRNKGNFPGRFSGRQFSNSRSEMNVSTLELGDSALYLCASRTRMTGEETQYFGPGTRLLVL.

This clonotype was picked up a small number of times. The rearrangement uses TRBV4-3 and TRBJ2-2; the D gene could be TRBD1 or TRBD2 (5 bases each). The length of the CDR3 is 16 residues. Germline assignment: CDR1 LGHNA and CDR2 YSLEER. V dropped 4 bases and J dropped 5 bases, with 17 bases sitting between them. CDR3: CASSRGPTLTTGELFF. Here the CDR3 DNA reads TGCGCCAGCAGCCGGGGACCTACTCTGACAACCGGGGAGCTGTTTTTT.

Many counts were recorded for this clonotype. The chain employs TRBV19 and TRBJ2-7; D is perhaps TRBD1 (6 bases). This CDR3 spans 14 amino acids. The V end was cut by 6 bases, the J end by 0 bases, with 12 bases between. The germline CDR1 and CDR2 sequences are LNHDA and SQIVND (reference sequence). CDR3 in amino acids: CASRRDKSSYEQYF. The CDR3 DNA sequence: TGTGCCAGTAGACGGGACAAATCCTCCTACGAGCAGTACTTC.

This clonotype was observed a few times. The J gene is TRBJ2-1, the V gene TRBV3-1; D might be TRBD2 (7 bases). CDR1 and CDR2 (germline): LGHDT, YNNKEL (reference sequence). This CDR3 is 15 amino acids long. Trimming cost V 4 bases and J 0 bases, with 10 bases left between them. The CDR3 spells CASSRGGLSYNEQFF. CDR3 coding DNA: TGTGCCAGCAGCCGCGGGGGCCTCTCCTACAATGAGCAGTTCTTC.

This clonotype showed up just a few times. J is TRBJ1-1 and V is TRBV5-1; unclear D gene. Trimming shortened V by 9 bases and J by 3 bases, and 15 bases separated the two germline ends. There are 13 residues in the CDR3. Germline V gene sequence: CDR1 SGHRS, CDR2 YFSETQ. CDR3 amino acids: CATDMLRDTEAFF. The CDR3 DNA reads TGCGCCACCGATATGTTGAGGGACACTGAAGCTTTCTTT.